One sample yielded the 31 T cell receptor beta chains listed below, sequenced in a study of T-cell memory formation after mild COVID-19. Each CDR3 protein is one row after TCRdb ran MiXCR on the 5' RACE reads. The table records about half a million distinct CDR3 sequences, 18% of them present only once. The sequenced material came from PBMCs or a T cell subset sorted from them (not recorded which). The source is an adult woman who had mild COVID-19 (a few samples of this study predate the infection). Cell type and time point are not known.

This clonotype was counted many times. The J gene is TRBJ2-7, the V gene TRBV29-1; D unresolved. The CDR3 runs to 14 residues. V shed 4 bases and J shed 0 bases, with 13 bases lying between them. CDR1 is SQVTM and CDR2 is ANQGSEA in the germline V gene. The DNA of the CDR3 is TGCAGCGTTGGGTTGGGCTCAAGCTCCTACGAGCAGTACTTC. This translates into CSVGLGSSSYEQYF.

Only a few counts were recorded for this clonotype. The J gene is TRBJ2-7, the V gene TRBV18, with 9 bases fitting TRBD1. The V and J ends lost 3 bases and 4 bases, in that order; junction bases with no gene match: 4. There are 14 residues in the CDR3. The germline V gene has CDR1 KGHSH and CDR2 LQKENI. The CDR3 spells CASSPRQGVYEQYF. CDR3 bases: TGTGCCAGCTCACCGAGACAGGGGGTATACGAGCAGTACTTC. Based on the CDR3 plus reference TRBV18 and TRBJ2-7, the full variable domain is NAGVMQNPRHLVRRRGQEARLRCSPMKGHSHVYWYRQLPEEGLKFMVYLQKENIIDESGMPKERFSAEFPKEGPSILRIQQVVRGDSAAYFCASSPRQGVYEQYFGPGTRLTVT.

This chain's CDR3 is CASSPQGDEQFF. For the CDR3, the DNA is TGTGCCAGCAGCCCGCAGGGGGATGAGCAGTTCTTC. The gene calls are TRBV3-1 and TRBJ2-1, with 7 bases identical to TRBD1. J lost 8 bases, V lost 4 bases, and 2 bases had no gene match. CDR1 and CDR2 from the germline V gene are LGHDT and YNNKEL (reference sequence). There are 12 residues in the CDR3.

The chain carries TRBV29-1 and TRBJ2-7, with 7 nucleotides matching TRBD1. Trimming at V came to 1 base and at J to 3 bases, leaving 6 bases not matched to a gene. Germline-derived CDR1 and CDR2 are SQVTM and ANQGSEA. The CDR3 runs to 14 residues. In nucleotides, the CDR3 is TGCAGCGTTGAAGCGGCAGGGGGTCGCTACGAGCAGTACTTC. It translates to CSVEAAGGRYEQYF.

In its sample, this clonotype was seen a few times. V is TRBV5-1 and J is TRBJ2-1; D possibly corresponds to TRBD1 (6 bases). Germline lookup yields CDR1 SGHRS and CDR2 YFSETQ. The CDR3 contains 14 residues. V lost 4 bases to trimming and J lost 5 bases, with 13 bases between them. CDR3 residues: CASSRAGDNNEQFF. The CDR3 DNA reads TGCGCCAGCAGCAGGGCAGGGGACAACAATGAGCAGTTCTTC.

This clonotype was seen more than once but under ten times. The chain employs TRBV12-3 or TRBV12-4 and TRBJ2-1, with 7 bases matching TRBD1. With V trimmed by 5 bases and J by 6 bases, 13 bases remained unmatched. The CDR3 runs 16 residues. CDR3 region: CASSALSDRVSNEQFF. The CDR3 nucleotides read TGTGCCAGCAGTGCCCTTAGCGACAGGGTCAGCAATGAGCAGTTCTTC.

The chain couples TRBV30 to TRBJ1-1, with D hard to call. CDR3 length: 13 amino acids. The ends were cut back, 4 bases at V and 1 base at J, with 10 bases in the middle. Per germline, CDR1 GTSNPN and CDR2 SVGIG (reference sequence). This CDR3 is CAWTRFRNTEAFF. The CDR3 region has the DNA TGTGCCTGGACTCGATTCAGGAACACTGAAGCTTTCTTT.

J is TRBJ2-1 and V is TRBV20-1; D possibly matches TRBD1 or TRBD2 (5 bases each). This CDR3 is built from 11 residues. V lost 5 bases, J lost 7 bases, and 9 bases lay in between. Germline CDR1 reads DFQATT; CDR2 reads SNEGSKA (reference sequence). The CDR3 nucleotides are TGCAGTGCTGGGGGTCTGAATGAGCAGTTCTTC. Encoded protein: CSAGGLNEQFF.

Only a few counts were recorded for this clonotype. The chain has TRBV4-3 and TRBJ1-1; the D gene is possibly TRBD1 (5 bases). The CDR3 is 13 amino acids. V lost 4 bases and J lost 5, with 11 bases in between. The germline gives CDR1 LGHNA, CDR2 YSLEER. CDR3 DNA sequence: TGCGCCAGCAGCCGTTCAGCAGGGACTGAAGCTTTCTTT. Its translation: CASSRSAGTEAFF.

This rearrangement joins TRBV6-2 or TRBV6-3 to TRBJ2-1; D might be TRBD1 (6 bases). The germline gives CDR1 MNHEY, CDR2 SVGEGT. Deletions cut 4 bases from V and 5 bases from J, with 15 bases between. This CDR3 contains 15 residues. The CDR3 DNA sequence: TGTGCCAGCAGTTCGGTAACTGAGGGGGACAATGAGCAGTTCTTC. This gives the protein CASSSVTEGDNEQFF.

This clonotype was observed many times. The genes are TRBV7-2 and TRBJ2-5; 7 bases are a match to TRBD2. V gave up 5 bases and J gave up 2 bases; unmatched junction bases: 11. Germline CDR1 SGHTA, CDR2 FQGNSA. This CDR3 is built from 16 residues. This CDR3 is CASSPKRAGDQETQYF. The CDR3 region has the DNA TGTGCCAGCAGCCCTAAGCGTGCGGGGGATCAAGAGACCCAGTACTTC. Full variable domain (missing parts from reference TRBV7-2 and TRBJ2-5): GAGVSQSPSNKVTEKGKDVELRCDPISGHTALYWYRQSLGQGLEFLIYFQGNSAPDKSGLPSDRFSAERTGGSVSTLTIQRTQQEDSAVYLCASSPKRAGDQETQYFGPGTRLLVL.

The rearrangement uses TRBV11-2 and TRBJ2-1; D may be TRBD2 (5 bases). The CDR3 consists of 15 residues. With 0 bases removed from V and 3 bases from J, the gap between germline ends came to 9 bases. Germline CDR1 and CDR2: SGHAT and FQNNGV. CDR3 coding DNA: TGTGCCAGCAGCTTAGAACGGGGTTTCTACAATGAGCAGTTCTTC. Translation gives CASSLERGFYNEQFF.

This clonotype showed up just a few times. The gene calls are TRBV7-9 and TRBJ2-3, with no clear D. CDR3 length: 11 residues. Deletions cut 6 bases from V and 6 bases from J, with 7 bases between. Germline V CDR1 and CDR2: SEHNR, FQNEAQ (reference sequence). The CDR3 protein is CASSLDDTQYF. CDR3 sequence (DNA): TGTGCCAGCAGTCTCGATGATACGCAGTATTTT.

This clonotype showed up just a few times. V usage is TRBV12-3 or TRBV12-4 and J usage is TRBJ1-1; TRBD1 might be the D (5 bases). The CDR3 has 14 amino acids. The V and J ends lost 3 bases and 7 bases respectively, with 15 bases between them. CDR3 coding DNA: TGTGCCAGCAGTTTTGGGACCCCTGATTTTGAAGCTTTCTTT. It is translated as CASSFGTPDFEAFF.

This clonotype was observed many times. CDR3 DNA: TGCAGTGCCCGACTCGCCTTGAGGAATGAGCAGTTCTTC. Translation: CSARLALRNEQFF. V gene TRBV20-1 combines with J gene TRBJ2-1; D gene ambiguous. CDR1 is DFQATT and CDR2 is SNEGSKA in the germline V gene (reference sequence). V was trimmed by 6 bases and J by 7 bases, leaving 16 bases between them. CDR3 length equals 13 residues.

This clonotype appeared many times. The chain is built from TRBV12-3 or TRBV12-4 and TRBJ2-7; D may be TRBD1 (6 bases). V was pared by 3 bases and J by 0 bases, with 15 bases between. This CDR3 contains 16 residues. CDR3 coding DNA: TGTGCCAGCAGTTTTTTAAGTACGACAGGCTCCTACGAGCAGTACTTC. Translation gives CASSFLSTTGSYEQYF.

This clonotype was recorded a few times. V usage is TRBV7-6 and J usage is TRBJ2-1; possibly TRBD1 for D (5 bases). In germline, CDR1 is SGHVS, CDR2 FNYEAQ. The V gene lost 8 bases and the J gene lost 8 bases, with 16 bases spanning the gap. The CDR3 contains 13 residues. CDR3 amino acids: CASCVGPGHEQFF. The CDR3 region has the DNA TGTGCCAGCTGTGTTGGACCAGGGCATGAGCAGTTCTTC.

This clonotype was detected only a few times. In nucleotides, the CDR3 is TGTGCCAGCAGCTTAGAGGACAGGACTTCCTACGAGCAGTACTTC. Its protein product is CASSLEDRTSYEQYF. The chain couples TRBV7-6 to TRBJ2-7; 7 nucleotides line up with TRBD1. V shed 1 base, J shed 1 base, and the junction held 4 bases outside the gene matches. The CDR3 runs 15 residues. Per the germline V gene, CDR1 is SGHVS and CDR2 is FNYEAQ.

This clonotype was counted at least ten times. The rearrangement links TRBV30 to TRBJ1-5, with 8 positions matching TRBD1. V dropped 0 bases and J dropped 6; count of bases not matched to a gene: 7. Looked up from germline, CDR1 is GTSNPN and CDR2 is SVGIG (reference sequence). This CDR3 spans 15 amino acids. The CDR3 is CAWSVLTGTGQPQHF. DNA of the CDR3: TGTGCCTGGAGTGTCTTGACAGGGACAGGTCAGCCCCAGCATTTT.

This clonotype was counted a few times. V is TRBV6-1 and J is TRBJ1-2, with TRBD1 identical over 9 bases. The J segment lost 6 bases and the V segment lost 6 bases, leaving 2 bases of the junction unmatched. Germline CDR1 MNHNS, CDR2 SASEGT. This CDR3 has 12 amino acids. CDR3 bases: TGTGCCAGCAGGGGACAGGGAGATGGCTACACCTTC. Its protein product is CASRGQGDGYTF.

This clonotype was counted only a few times. Written as DNA, the CDR3 is TGTGCCAGCAGTTCCCGGGACAGGGGGCGTTCAGCCAAAAACATTCAGTACTTC. It specifies CASSSRDRGRSAKNIQYF. This chain uses TRBV28 with TRBJ2-4; 12 bases map to TRBD1. This CDR3 has 18 residues. Germline lookup yields CDR1 MDHEN and CDR2 SYDVKM. The trim removed 4 bases at V and 0 bases at J, leaving 7 bases unmatched.

This clonotype was seen only a few times. The gene calls are TRBV12-3 or TRBV12-4 and TRBJ2-1, with TRBD2 matching over 7 bases. The CDR3 consists of 14 residues. J was trimmed by 3 bases and V by 8 bases; bases with no gene match: 7. The CDR3 sequence is CASQLAAVYNEQFF. The DNA of the CDR3 is TGTGCCAGCCAGCTAGCGGCTGTCTACAATGAGCAGTTCTTC.

The chain joins TRBV5-1 to TRBJ1-1; TRBD1 might be the D (6 bases). This CDR3 contains 13 residues. The germline V and J ends were trimmed by 5 bases and 5 bases, with 13 bases remaining between them. The germline gives CDR1 SGHRS, CDR2 YFSETQ. CDR3 sequence reads: CASRRRGQTEAFF. The CDR3 DNA reads as TGCGCCAGCAGACGGAGGGGACAAACTGAAGCTTTCTTT. The full variable domain, with the rest looked up from reference TRBV5-1 and TRBJ1-1, is KAGVTQTPRYLIKTRGQQVTLSCSPISGHRSVSWYQQTPGQGLQFLFEYFSETQRNKGNFPGRFSGRQFSNSRSEMNVSTLELGDSALYLCASRRRGQTEAFFGQGTRLTVV.

This clonotype was seen only a few times. V gene TRBV7-9 combines with J gene TRBJ2-7; D perhaps matches TRBD1 (5 bases). The CDR3 contains 15 residues. Germline values: CDR1 SEHNR, CDR2 FQNEAQ (reference sequence). Trimming removed 1 base at V and 5 bases at J, with 15 bases between. The CDR3 DNA sequence: TGTGCCAGCAGCTTAGTTACAGGTCCTAGTAACGAGCAGTACTTC. Translation gives CASSLVTGPSNEQYF. Drawing the rest from reference TRBV7-9 and TRBJ2-7, the complete variable domain is DTGVSQNPRHKITKRGQNVTFRCDPISEHNRLYWYRQTLGQGPEFLTYFQNEAQLEKSRLLSDRFSAERPKGSFSTLEIQRTEQGDSAMYLCASSLVTGPSNEQYFGPGTRLTVT.

The chain employs TRBV5-1 and TRBJ1-2; TRBD1 might be the D (5 bases). The CDR3 length is 16 residues. Germline V gene sequence: CDR1 SGHRS, CDR2 YFSETQ. V lost 1 base to trimming and J lost 4 bases, with 17 bases between them. The CDR3, as DNA: TGCGCCAGCAGCTTGTCCTCAGCCGGGGCGGGCTATGGCTACACCTTC. Translation: CASSLSSAGAGYGYTF.

This clonotype occurred a few times. V is TRBV27 and J is TRBJ1-6; tentative D call: TRBD1 (5 bases). Per germline, CDR1 MNHEY and CDR2 SMNVEV (reference sequence). This CDR3 comprises 16 residues. V lost 6 bases, J lost 10 bases, and 22 bases lay in between. The CDR3 DNA reads as TGTGCCAGCAGCTCGACCCCCAGGGCAAGACTCTCACCCCTCCACTTT. This encodes CASSSTPRARLSPLHF.

This clonotype was counted between two and nine times. CDR3: CASSWVGWGQETQYF. The DNA of the CDR3 is TGTGCCAGCAGCTGGGTAGGCTGGGGCCAAGAGACCCAGTACTTC. The V gene is TRBV7-9, the J gene TRBJ2-5, with D uncertain. This CDR3 region has 15 residues. Germline lookup yields CDR1 SEHNR and CDR2 FQNEAQ (reference sequence). Trimming left V 4 bases short and J 1 base short, with 13 bases between.

This clonotype appeared a few times. The chain carries TRBV5-1 and TRBJ1-2, with D perhaps matching TRBD1 (5 bases). CDR3 length: 15 residues. Trimming cost V 0 bases and J 4 bases, with 13 bases left between them. Per the germline V gene, CDR1 is SGHRS and CDR2 is YFSETQ. The CDR3: CASSLDQGPGYGYTF. DNA of the CDR3: TGCGCCAGCAGCTTGGACCAGGGCCCGGGCTATGGCTACACCTTC.

This clonotype showed up many times. The gene calls are TRBV24-1 and TRBJ2-7, with 7 bases aligning to TRBD1. Germline CDR1 KGHDR, CDR2 SFDVKD. The CDR3 is 15 amino acids. The V gene end was trimmed by 4 bases and the J gene end by 3 bases; junction bases not matched to a gene: 8. CDR3 loop: CATSETGSLYYEQYF. In DNA form, the CDR3 reads TGTGCCACCAGTGAGACAGGGAGTCTTTACTACGAGCAGTACTTC.

The chain is built from TRBV30 and TRBJ2-3; unclear D gene. Germline CDR1 is GTSNPN and CDR2 is SVGIG (reference sequence). The CDR3 is 15 amino acids. V was cut by 0 bases and J by 0 bases, with 10 bases left in between. As DNA, the CDR3 is TGTGCCTGGAGTGTCGGTCAGATAAGCACAGATACGCAGTATTTT. It codes for CAWSVGQISTDTQYF.

In this sample, this clonotype turned up a few times. The J gene is TRBJ2-7, the V gene TRBV6-1; perhaps TRBD1 as D (7 bases). The CDR3 sequence is 16 residues long. The germline V and J ends were trimmed by 7 bases and 5 bases, with 24 bases remaining between them. CDR1 and CDR2 (germline): MNHNS, SASEGT. As DNA, the CDR3 is TGTGCCAGCAATCCCCCCGGGGCGGGACAGACTAACGAGCAGTACTTC. This sequence encodes CASNPPGAGQTNEQYF.